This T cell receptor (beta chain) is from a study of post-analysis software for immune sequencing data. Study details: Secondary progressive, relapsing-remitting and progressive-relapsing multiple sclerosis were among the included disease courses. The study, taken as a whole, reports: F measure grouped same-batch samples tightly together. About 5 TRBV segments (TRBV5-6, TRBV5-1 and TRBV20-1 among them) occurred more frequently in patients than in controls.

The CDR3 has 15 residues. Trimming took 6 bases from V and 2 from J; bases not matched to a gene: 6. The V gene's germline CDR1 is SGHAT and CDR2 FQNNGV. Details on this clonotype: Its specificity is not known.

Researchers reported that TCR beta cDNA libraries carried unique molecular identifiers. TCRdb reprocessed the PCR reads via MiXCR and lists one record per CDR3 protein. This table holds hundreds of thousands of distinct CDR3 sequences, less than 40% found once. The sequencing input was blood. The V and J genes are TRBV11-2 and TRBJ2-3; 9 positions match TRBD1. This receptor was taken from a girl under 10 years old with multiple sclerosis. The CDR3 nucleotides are TGTGCCAGCAGTTTTACAGGGGGCAACACAGATACGCAGTATTTT. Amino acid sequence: CASSFTGGNTDTQYF.